The 28 T cell receptor beta chains reported below all come from one sample, sequenced in a study of shared clonotypes between healthy human individuals. Produced via immunoSEQ multiplex PCR; TCRdb's table is partial and in-frame only. The sample contains nearly 1,000,000 clones, 70% to 85% of which appear only once. Specimen: memory CD4+ T cells sorted from blood. Indicated subset: CD45RA-negative fraction. The receptors were sampled from a young man in good health.

CDR3 bases: TGTGCCAGCTCACCCAACGTGCAGGGCTACGAGCAGTACTTC. As protein: CASSPNVQGYEQYF. This chain links TRBV18 with TRBJ2-7; D perhaps matches TRBD1 (5 bases). Per the germline V gene, CDR1 is KGHSH and CDR2 is LQKENI. CDR3 length equals 14 residues. V was trimmed by 3 bases and J by 3 bases, leaving 12 bases between them.

In this sample, this clone turned up once. The chain employs TRBV6-6 and TRBJ1-1, with a possible D match to TRBD1 (5 bases). Trimming took 3 bases from V and 3 from J, leaving 14 bases between them. Germline V gene sequence: CDR1 MNHNY, CDR2 SVGAGI (reference sequence). The CDR3 has 15 amino acids. CDR3 residues: CASSYYGGSDTEAFF. The CDR3 DNA sequence: TGTGCCAGCAGTTATTACGGGGGATCGGACACTGAAGCTTTCTTT.

V gene TRBV6-6 combines with J gene TRBJ1-1; the D is unclear. Trimming took off 2 bases at V and 5 bases at J, with 12 bases between the two ends. The CDR3 is 14 residues long. Germline V gene lookup returns CDR1 MNHNY and CDR2 SVGAGI (reference sequence). The CDR3, as DNA: TGTGCCAGCAGTTACGAGTCGGGATTGACTGAAGCTTTCTTT. It translates to CASSYESGLTEAFF.

This chain links TRBV10-3 with TRBJ1-1, with 7 bases that match TRBD1. V was pared by 11 bases and J by 1 base, with 13 bases of the junction left unmatched. This CDR3 comprises 15 residues. Germline CDR1 ENHRY, CDR2 SYGVKD. The CDR3 nucleotides read TGTGCCTCGAGACCGACAGGGTTGCAGAACACTGAAGCTTTCTTT. Protein sequence: CASRPTGLQNTEAFF.

This clone was seen at least ten times. The sample carries other DNA sequences with the same CDR3. The rearrangement links TRBV18 to TRBJ2-2; D gene uncertain. Germline CDR1 KGHSH, CDR2 LQKENI. This CDR3 spans 12 amino acids. The germline V and J ends were trimmed by 3 bases and 3 bases, with 2 bases remaining between them. In nucleotides, the CDR3 is TGTGCCAGCTCACCTGACACCGGGGAGCTGTTTTTT. Translated, it gives CASSPDTGELFF.

The genes are TRBV6-6 and TRBJ1-2; tentatively, D is TRBD1 (5 bases). The V end was cut by 7 bases, the J end by 0 bases, with 12 bases between. The CDR3 is 14 residues long. CDR1 MNHNY and CDR2 SVGAGI come from the germline V gene (reference sequence). The CDR3 sequence: CASTMTDANYGYTF. The DNA of the CDR3 is TGTGCCAGCACTATGACAGACGCTAACTATGGCTACACCTTC.

V is TRBV18 and J is TRBJ2-1; D remains ambiguous. The germline gives CDR1 KGHSH, CDR2 LQKENI. V was pared by 1 base and J by 10 bases, with 11 bases between. The CDR3 has 13 residues. CDR3 residues: CASSPRPTEEQFF. The DNA of the CDR3 is TGTGCCAGCTCACCACGGCCAACCGAAGAGCAGTTCTTC.

The rearrangement uses TRBV4-3 and TRBJ2-7, with 8 bases aligning to TRBD2. The CDR3 extends over 15 amino acids. The germline V gene encodes CDR1 LGHNA and CDR2 YSLEER. The junction had 12 bases not matched to a gene; V was cut back by 4 bases and J by 7 bases. The CDR3 DNA is TGCGCCAGCAGCCGCCTCGGGACTAGTGGAGTGGAGCAGTACTTC. This codes for CASSRLGTSGVEQYF.

J is TRBJ2-1 and V is TRBV6-5, with D possibly being TRBD2 (6 bases). V lost 0 bases and J lost 15, with 18 bases in between. The V gene's germline CDR1 is MNHEY and CDR2 SVGAGI. The CDR3 is 14 amino acids. CDR3 DNA sequence: TGTGCCAGCAGTTACTCAGTTGCGCGGACGGGACTGTTCTTC. Translated, it gives CASSYSVARTGLFF.

The chain recombines TRBV11-2 with TRBJ1-6; the match to TRBD1 covers 10 bases. Germline lookup yields CDR1 SGHAT and CDR2 FQNNGV. V shed 2 bases and J 0 bases; nucleotides not matched to a gene: 4. This CDR3 has 18 amino acids. This CDR3 reads CASSLRDRGSSYNSPLHF. CDR3 DNA: TGTGCCAGCAGCTTACGGGACAGGGGTAGCTCCTATAATTCACCCCTCCACTTT.

With respect to this clone: The sample holds other DNA sequences that translate to the same CDR3. CDR3 in amino acids: CASSPGLVVDTQYF. The CDR3 DNA is TGTGCCAGTAGTCCGGGACTAGTGGTAGATACGCAGTATTTT. The V call is TRBV19, the J call TRBJ2-3, with 8 positions matching TRBD2. CDR1 and CDR2 (germline): LNHDA, SQIVND (reference sequence). After removal of 5 bases from V and 5 bases from J, the junction contained 6 bases not matched to a gene. CDR3 length: 14 amino acids.

For this clone: A junction end diverges from the germline sequence, so it may reflect a read error. The chain combines TRBV28 with TRBJ1-2; TRBD1 might be the D (6 bases). Germline CDR1 reads MDHEN; CDR2 reads SYDVKM. The length of the CDR3 is 15 residues. In DNA, the CDR3 is TGTGCCAGCAGGTTATCCAATTGGGGGCACTATGGCTACACCTTC. This encodes CASRLSNWGHYGYTF.

The genes are TRBV4-3 and TRBJ2-7; D perhaps matches TRBD2 (6 bases). The CDR3 has 15 residues. The V and J ends lost 0 bases and 4 bases respectively, with 13 bases between them. CDR1 and CDR2 (germline): LGHNA, YSLEER. CDR3 region: CASSQDRGNLYEQYF. The CDR3 DNA follows: TGCGCCAGCAGCCAAGATCGCGGGAATTTGTACGAGCAGTACTTC.

This clone showed up just once. The chain employs TRBV6-5 and TRBJ2-7; 12 bases align to TRBD2. V shed 5 bases and J 3 bases; nucleotides not matched to a gene: 5. CDR1 is MNHEY and CDR2 is SVGAGI in the germline V gene. The CDR3 runs 15 residues. This chain's CDR3 is CASSLRTSGVYEQYF. In DNA form, the CDR3 reads TGTGCCAGCAGTCTAAGGACTAGCGGGGTCTACGAGCAGTACTTC.

V usage is TRBV27 and J usage is TRBJ2-7; D unclear. This CDR3 comprises 16 residues. Trimming removed 9 bases from V and 3 bases from J, with 24 bases in between. Looked up from germline, CDR1 is MNHEY and CDR2 is SMNVEV (reference sequence). This chain's CDR3 is CARIDPGTAPDYEQYF. In DNA, the CDR3 is TGTGCCAGAATAGATCCCGGAACAGCCCCCGACTACGAGCAGTACTTC.

This clone was recorded at least ten times. The J gene is TRBJ2-1, the V gene TRBV5-1; possible D gene TRBD2, 6 bases. CDR1 SGHRS and CDR2 YFSETQ come from the germline V gene. The CDR3 is 14 amino acids. Trimming took 4 bases from V and 6 from J, leaving 14 bases between them. The CDR3 nucleotides are TGCGCCAGCAGCCGGGGGACCACCCCCAATGAGCAGTTCTTC. Translation gives CASSRGTTPNEQFF.

The chain recombines TRBV6-1 with TRBJ2-5; a possible D gene is TRBD1 (5 bases). V was cut by 6 bases and J by 7 bases, with 15 bases left in between. The germline V gene encodes CDR1 MNHNS and CDR2 SASEGT. This CDR3 spans 13 amino acids. As DNA, the CDR3 is TGTGCCAGCAGCCCACTCCGGCAGGGGACCCAGTACTTC. It is translated as CASSPLRQGTQYF.

The V call is TRBV28, the J call TRBJ2-1, with 8 bases fitting TRBD2. CDR3 length equals 16 residues. Germline CDR1 reads MDHEN; CDR2 reads SYDVKM. J was trimmed by 8 bases and V by 4 bases; bases with no gene match: 13. CDR3 in DNA: TGTGCCAGCAGTTCACCGGGACTAGGCAGTTCGCATGAGCAGTTCTTC. Its translation is CASSSPGLGSSHEQFF.

About this clone: In the same sample, other DNA sequences code for this CDR3. The chain links TRBV5-1 to TRBJ2-7, with TRBD1 matching over 8 bases. The CDR3 loop spans 14 amino acids. The V segment lost 4 bases and the J segment 3 bases; nucleotides outside the gene matches: 6. CDR1 is SGHRS, CDR2 YFSETQ, per germline. CDR3 sequence reads: CASSRTGGGYEQYF. The CDR3 DNA is TGCGCCAGCAGCAGAACAGGGGGAGGCTACGAGCAGTACTTC.

The chain links TRBV6-4 to TRBJ2-2; 7 positions match TRBD1. V was clipped by 5 bases and J by 6 bases; unmatched bases: 6. The germline V gene encodes CDR1 MRHNA and CDR2 SNTAGT. This CDR3 has 14 amino acids. The CDR3 coding sequence is TGTGCCAGCAGTTCAGGGGGTCTTGCCGGGGAGCTGTTTTTT. It encodes CASSSGGLAGELFF.

This chain connects TRBV30 to TRBJ2-4, with D possibly being TRBD1 (5 bases). The length of the CDR3 is 13 residues. Germline loops: CDR1 GTSNPN, CDR2 SVGIG (reference sequence). Trimming removed 2 bases from V and 8 bases from J, with 13 bases in between. In DNA, the CDR3 is TGTGCCTGGAGTCCCAAGGTCAGGGACATTCAGTACTTC. This codes for CAWSPKVRDIQYF. Drawing the rest from reference TRBV30 and TRBJ2-4, the complete variable domain is SQTIHQWPATLVQPVGSPLSLECTVEGTSNPNLYWYRQAAGRGLQLLFYSVGIGQISSEVPQNLSASRPQDRQFILSSKKLLLSDSGFYLCAWSPKVRDIQYFGAGTRLSVL.

The CDR3 sequence is CASSEVRMDTEAFF. CDR3 nucleotides: TGTGCCAGCAGTGAAGTTAGGATGGACACTGAAGCTTTCTTT. The chain is built from TRBV2 and TRBJ1-1, with D unclear. V gave up 1 base and J gave up 3 bases, with 9 bases separating them. Germline values: CDR1 SNHLY, CDR2 FYNNEI. The CDR3 loop spans 14 amino acids.

V is TRBV10-3 and J is TRBJ1-2; D not resolved. The V gene's germline CDR1 is ENHRY and CDR2 SYGVKD. CDR3 length equals 11 residues. V dropped 7 bases and J dropped 3 bases, with 6 bases sitting between them. The CDR3 sequence: CAIIGDYGYTF. CDR3 coding DNA: TGTGCCATCATAGGCGACTATGGCTACACCTTC.

The chain recombines TRBV7-9 with TRBJ2-2; 9 positions agree with TRBD1. Germline lookup yields CDR1 SEHNR and CDR2 FQNEAQ (reference sequence). CDR3 length: 16 amino acids. V gave up 5 bases and J gave up 0 bases; unmatched junction bases: 4. The CDR3 nucleotides read TGTGCCAGCAGCCTTGGGACAGGGACGAACACCGGGGAGCTGTTTTTT. Protein product: CASSLGTGTNTGELFF.

The chain recombines TRBV19 with TRBJ1-2, with D tentatively TRBD1 (5 bases). In germline, CDR1 is LNHDA, CDR2 SQIVND (reference sequence). Trimming stripped 4 bases from V and 3 bases from J, with 12 bases between. This CDR3 has 14 residues. The CDR3 reads CASSKMGVDYGYTF. The CDR3 region has the DNA TGTGCCAGTAGTAAAATGGGGGTAGACTATGGCTACACCTTC.

J is TRBJ2-3 and V is TRBV7-9; 12 bases align to TRBD2. Germline V gene data show CDR1 as SEHNR and CDR2 as FQNEAQ (reference sequence). The CDR3 totals 16 residues. With V trimmed by 4 bases and J by 4 bases, 6 bases remained unmatched. CDR3 bases: TGTGCCAGCAGCTCCTGGACTAGCGGGGTGGCAGATACGCAGTATTTT. It specifies CASSSWTSGVADTQYF.

The chain recombines TRBV6-1 with TRBJ2-7; tentatively, D is TRBD1 (5 bases). The CDR3 is 12 residues long. Germline CDR1 and CDR2: MNHNS and SASEGT. V was pared by 8 bases and J by 4 bases, with 12 bases between. As DNA, the CDR3 is TGTGCCAGCGTAGAACCAGGGTACGAGCAGTACTTC. Protein: CASVEPGYEQYF.

The V call is TRBV7-9, the J call TRBJ1-1; D gene ambiguous. Trimming removed 4 bases at V and 1 base at J, with 7 bases between. Germline V gene data show CDR1 as SEHNR and CDR2 as FQNEAQ (reference sequence). The CDR3 has 13 residues. CDR3 loop: CASSYDPNTEAFF. CDR3 DNA: TGTGCCAGCAGCTACGATCCGAACACTGAAGCTTTCTTT.